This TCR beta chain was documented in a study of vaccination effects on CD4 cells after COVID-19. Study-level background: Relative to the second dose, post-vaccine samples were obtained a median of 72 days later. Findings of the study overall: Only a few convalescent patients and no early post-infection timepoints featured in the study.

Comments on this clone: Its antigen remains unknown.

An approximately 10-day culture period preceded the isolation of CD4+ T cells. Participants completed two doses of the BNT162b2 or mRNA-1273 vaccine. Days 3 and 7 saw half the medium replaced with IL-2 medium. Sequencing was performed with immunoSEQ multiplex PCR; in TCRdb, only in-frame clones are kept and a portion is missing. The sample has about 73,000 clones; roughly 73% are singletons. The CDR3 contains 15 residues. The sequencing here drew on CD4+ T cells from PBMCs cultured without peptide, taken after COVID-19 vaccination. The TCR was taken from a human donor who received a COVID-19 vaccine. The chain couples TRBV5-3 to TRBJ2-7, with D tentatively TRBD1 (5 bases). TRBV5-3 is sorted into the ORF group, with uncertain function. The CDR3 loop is CARTLTSGFSYEQYV. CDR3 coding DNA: TGTGCCAGAACCTTGACCTCAGGGTTCTCCTACGAGCAGTACGTC.